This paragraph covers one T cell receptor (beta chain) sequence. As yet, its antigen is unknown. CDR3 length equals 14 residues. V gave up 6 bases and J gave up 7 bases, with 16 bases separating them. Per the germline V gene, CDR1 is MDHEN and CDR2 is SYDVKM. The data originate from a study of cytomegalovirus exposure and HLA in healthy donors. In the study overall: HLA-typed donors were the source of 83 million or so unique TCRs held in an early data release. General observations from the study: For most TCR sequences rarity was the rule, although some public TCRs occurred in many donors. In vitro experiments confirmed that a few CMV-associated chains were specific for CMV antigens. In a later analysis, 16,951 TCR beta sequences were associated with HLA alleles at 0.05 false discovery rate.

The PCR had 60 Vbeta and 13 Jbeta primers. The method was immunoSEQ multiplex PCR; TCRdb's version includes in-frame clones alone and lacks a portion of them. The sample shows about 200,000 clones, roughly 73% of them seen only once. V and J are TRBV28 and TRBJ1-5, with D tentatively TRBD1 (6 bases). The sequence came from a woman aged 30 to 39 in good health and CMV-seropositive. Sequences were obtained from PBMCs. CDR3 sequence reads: CASSPWEGDQPQHF. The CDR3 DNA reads TGTGCCAGCAGCCCCTGGGAGGGGGACCAGCCCCAGCATTTT.